This T cell receptor beta chain originates from a study of shared clonotypes between healthy human individuals. Donors were healthy HIV-negative adults without recent acute infections or vaccinations. Memory CD4+ cells were the fraction left after CD45RA+ naive selection. This clone came up a few times. The data were produced by immunoSEQ multiplex PCR, yet TCRdb's version contains in-frame clones alone and is incomplete. The data contain about 2.3 million clones, around 93% of them singletons. The CDR3 has 14 amino acids. V shed 3 bases and J shed 8 bases, with 14 bases lying between them. Per the germline V gene, CDR1 is LNHDA and CDR2 is SQIVND (reference sequence).

The origin of this receptor is a man aged 18 to 30 in good health. Some clones in this sample may be carry-over from other donors' samples. Sequencing was done on a sample of naive CD4+ T cells from PBMCs. This sample's subset: CD45RA+ positively selected. The chain recombines TRBV19 with TRBJ1-5; tentatively, D is TRBD1 (5 bases). As DNA, the CDR3 is TGTGCCAGTAGTATTATCAGGGCCTACGAGCCCCAGCATTTT. Translated: CASSIIRAYEPQHF.